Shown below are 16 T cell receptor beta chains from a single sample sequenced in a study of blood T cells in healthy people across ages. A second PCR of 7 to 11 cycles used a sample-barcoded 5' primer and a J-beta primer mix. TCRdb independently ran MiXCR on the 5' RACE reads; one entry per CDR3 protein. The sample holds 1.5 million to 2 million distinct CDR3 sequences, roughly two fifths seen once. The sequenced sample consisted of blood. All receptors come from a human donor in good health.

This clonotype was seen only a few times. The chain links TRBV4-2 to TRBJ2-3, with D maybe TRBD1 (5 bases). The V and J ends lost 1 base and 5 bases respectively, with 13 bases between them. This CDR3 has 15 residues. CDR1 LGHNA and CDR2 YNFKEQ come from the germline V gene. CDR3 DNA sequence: TGTGCCAGCAGCCAAGGGGCCAGGGTTGGAGATACGCAGTATTTT. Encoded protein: CASSQGARVGDTQYF.

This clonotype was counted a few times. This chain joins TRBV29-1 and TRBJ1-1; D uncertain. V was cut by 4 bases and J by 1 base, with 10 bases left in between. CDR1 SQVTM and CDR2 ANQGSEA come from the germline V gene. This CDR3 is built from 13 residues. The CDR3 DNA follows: TGCAGCGTTGCCAAGGACCCGAACACTGAAGCTTTCTTT. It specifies CSVAKDPNTEAFF.

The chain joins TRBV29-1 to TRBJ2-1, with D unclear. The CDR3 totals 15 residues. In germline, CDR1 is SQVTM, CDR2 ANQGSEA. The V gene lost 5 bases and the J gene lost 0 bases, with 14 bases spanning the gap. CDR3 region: CSVKTETSSYNEQFF. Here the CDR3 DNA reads TGCAGCGTTAAAACGGAGACCAGCTCCTACAATGAGCAGTTCTTC.

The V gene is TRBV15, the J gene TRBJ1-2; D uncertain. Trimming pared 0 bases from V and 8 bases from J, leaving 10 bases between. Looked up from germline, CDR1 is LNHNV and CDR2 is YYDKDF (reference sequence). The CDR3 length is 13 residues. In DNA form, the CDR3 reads TGTGCCACCAGCAGAGATCGTCCGTACGGCTACACCTTC. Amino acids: CATSRDRPYGYTF.

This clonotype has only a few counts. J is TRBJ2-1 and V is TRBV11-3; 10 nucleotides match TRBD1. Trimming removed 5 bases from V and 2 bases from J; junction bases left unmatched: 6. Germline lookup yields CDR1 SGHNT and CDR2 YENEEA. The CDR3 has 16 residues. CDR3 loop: CASSPTGTGAYNEQFF. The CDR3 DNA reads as TGTGCCAGCAGCCCCACCGGGACAGGGGCCTACAATGAGCAGTTCTTC.

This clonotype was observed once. The CDR3 here is CSASMQSYEQYF. CDR3 nucleotides: TGCAGTGCTAGTATGCAATCCTACGAGCAGTACTTC. The rearrangement uses TRBV20-1 and TRBJ2-7; D is unclear. V was shortened by 3 bases and J by 1 base, with 7 bases between the two germline ends. Germline V CDR1 and CDR2: DFQATT, SNEGSKA (reference sequence). The CDR3 is made up of 12 amino acids.

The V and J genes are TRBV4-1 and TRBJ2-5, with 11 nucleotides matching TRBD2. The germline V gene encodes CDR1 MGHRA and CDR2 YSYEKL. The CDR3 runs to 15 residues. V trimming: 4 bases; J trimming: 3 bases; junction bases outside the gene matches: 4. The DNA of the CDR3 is TGCGCCAGCAGCCGCATACTAGCGGGGGAAGAGACCCAGTACTTC. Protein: CASSRILAGEETQYF.

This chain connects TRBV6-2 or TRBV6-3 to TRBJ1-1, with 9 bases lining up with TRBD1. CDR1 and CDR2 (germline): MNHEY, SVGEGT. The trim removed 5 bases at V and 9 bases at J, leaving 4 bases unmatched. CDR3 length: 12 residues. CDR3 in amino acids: CASSTQGAKAFF. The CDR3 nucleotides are TGTGCCAGCAGTACACAGGGGGCGAAAGCTTTCTTT.

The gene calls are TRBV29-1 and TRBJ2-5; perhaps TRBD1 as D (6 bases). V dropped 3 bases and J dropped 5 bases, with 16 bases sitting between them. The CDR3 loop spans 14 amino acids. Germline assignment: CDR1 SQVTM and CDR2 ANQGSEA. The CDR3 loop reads CSVDGVGAPETQYF. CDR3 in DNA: TGCAGCGTTGACGGTGTGGGGGCCCCTGAGACCCAGTACTTC. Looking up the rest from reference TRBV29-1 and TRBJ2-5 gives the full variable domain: SAVISQKPSRDICQRGTSLTIQCQVDSQVTMMFWYRQQPGQSLTLIATANQGSEATYESGFVIDKFPISRPNLTFSTLTVSNMSPEDSSIYLCSVDGVGAPETQYFGPGTRLLVL.

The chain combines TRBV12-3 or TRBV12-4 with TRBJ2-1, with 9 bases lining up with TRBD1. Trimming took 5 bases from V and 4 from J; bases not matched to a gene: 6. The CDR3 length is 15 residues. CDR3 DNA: TGTGCCAGCAGTATCTGGACAGGGGCGTACAATGAGCAGTTCTTC. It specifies CASSIWTGAYNEQFF.

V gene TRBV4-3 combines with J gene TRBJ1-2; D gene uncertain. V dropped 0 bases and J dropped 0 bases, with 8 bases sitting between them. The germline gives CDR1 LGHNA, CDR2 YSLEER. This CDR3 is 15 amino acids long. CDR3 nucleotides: TGCGCCAGCAGCCAAGAACCCACATCTAACTATGGCTACACCTTC. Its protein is CASSQEPTSNYGYTF.

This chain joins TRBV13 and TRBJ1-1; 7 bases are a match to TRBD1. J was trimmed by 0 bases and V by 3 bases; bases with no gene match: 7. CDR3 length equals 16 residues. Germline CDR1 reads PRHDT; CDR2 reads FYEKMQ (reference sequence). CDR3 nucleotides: TGTGCCAGCAGCTTTACGTCCGGGACAGTGAACACTGAAGCTTTCTTT. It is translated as CASSFTSGTVNTEAFF.

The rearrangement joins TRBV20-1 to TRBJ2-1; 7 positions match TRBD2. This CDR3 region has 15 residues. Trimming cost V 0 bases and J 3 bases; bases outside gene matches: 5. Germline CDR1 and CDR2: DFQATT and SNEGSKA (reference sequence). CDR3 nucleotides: TGCAGTGCTAGAGAATATCTAGCGGACTACAATGAGCAGTTCTTC. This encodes CSAREYLADYNEQFF.

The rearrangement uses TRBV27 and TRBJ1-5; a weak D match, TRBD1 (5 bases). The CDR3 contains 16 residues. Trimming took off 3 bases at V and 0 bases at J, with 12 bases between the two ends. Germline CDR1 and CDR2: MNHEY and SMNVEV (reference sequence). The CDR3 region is CASSFGGTYSNQPQHF. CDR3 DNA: TGTGCCAGCAGTTTTGGGGGGACCTATAGCAATCAGCCCCAGCATTTT.

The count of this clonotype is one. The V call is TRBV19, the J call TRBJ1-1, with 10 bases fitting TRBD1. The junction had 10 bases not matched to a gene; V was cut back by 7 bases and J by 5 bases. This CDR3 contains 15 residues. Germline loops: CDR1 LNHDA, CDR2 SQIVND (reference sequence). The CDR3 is CASKDQDRGRTEAFF. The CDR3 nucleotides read TGTGCCAGTAAGGACCAAGACAGGGGGCGGACTGAAGCTTTCTTT.

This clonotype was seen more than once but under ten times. The CDR3 spells CASSSKRDRGILTYGYTF. CDR3 DNA sequence: TGTGCCAGCAGCTCGAAGAGGGACAGGGGTATCCTGACGTATGGCTACACCTTC. This chain links TRBV7-9 with TRBJ1-2; the match to TRBD1 covers 10 bases. V was clipped by 4 bases and J by 5 bases; unmatched bases: 16. The CDR3 has 18 residues. Germline assignment: CDR1 SEHNR and CDR2 FQNEAQ (reference sequence). Supplemented by reference TRBV7-9 and TRBJ1-2, the full variable domain reads DTGVSQNPRHKITKRGQNVTFRCDPISEHNRLYWYRQTLGQGPEFLTYFQNEAQLEKSRLLSDRFSAERPKGSFSTLEIQRTEQGDSAMYLCASSSKRDRGILTYGYTFGSGTRLTVV.